This entry lists 24 T cell receptor beta chains sequenced from one sample in a study of blood T cells in healthy people across ages. Together with a sample-barcoded 5' primer, a J-beta primer mix was included in a second PCR lasting about 6 to 11 cycles. TCRdb processed the 5' RACE reads anew with MiXCR; each CDR3 protein has one entry. The sample records about 1.7 million distinct CDR3 sequences, roughly 27% being singletons. Sample: blood. Receptors originate from a woman in her twenties or thirties in good health.

This clonotype was recorded at least ten times. The chain recombines TRBV5-1 with TRBJ1-2; the D gene is possibly TRBD1 (5 bases). The germline CDR1 and CDR2 sequences are SGHRS and YFSETQ. Trimming pared 0 bases from V and 5 bases from J, leaving 8 bases between. The CDR3 runs 13 residues. DNA of the CDR3: TGCGCCAGCAGCTTGGAACAGGCTTATGGCTACACCTTC. This sequence encodes CASSLEQAYGYTF.

The V gene is TRBV6-5, the J gene TRBJ1-4, with 10 positions matching TRBD1. CDR1 MNHEY and CDR2 SVGAGI come from the germline V gene. With 4 bases clipped from V and 8 bases from J, the junction kept 7 bases outside the gene matches. The CDR3 runs 15 residues. The CDR3: CASSSRQGAREKLFF. CDR3 DNA: TGTGCCAGCAGTTCGAGACAGGGGGCGAGGGAAAAACTGTTTTTT.

The chain links TRBV5-1 to TRBJ1-1, with TRBD1 matching over 7 bases. This CDR3 spans 14 amino acids. The ends lost 4 bases at V and 3 bases at J; junction bases unmatched: 6. Germline assignment: CDR1 SGHRS and CDR2 YFSETQ. The CDR3 region has the DNA TGCGCCAGCAGCCGGGACAGCGGGCACACTGAAGCTTTCTTT. Translation: CASSRDSGHTEAFF.

The chain employs TRBV6-6 and TRBJ1-1, with D possibly being TRBD1 (5 bases). The CDR3 totals 10 residues. Per the germline V gene, CDR1 is MNHNY and CDR2 is SVGAGI (reference sequence). V was pared by 8 bases and J by 12 bases, with 13 bases between. The CDR3 sequence is CASGAGPTFF. The CDR3 nucleotides are TGTGCCAGCGGCGCAGGGCCAACTTTCTTT.

In this sample, this clonotype turned up a few times. The gene calls are TRBV5-5 and TRBJ2-7; D gene unclear. V was clipped by 1 base and J by 5 bases, with 19 bases between them. Per germline, CDR1 SGHKS and CDR2 YYEKEE (reference sequence). CDR3 size: 16 residues. The CDR3 loop is CASSLYWPALVHEQYF. The CDR3 bases are TGTGCCAGCAGCTTGTATTGGCCGGCTTTGGTCCACGAGCAGTACTTC.

This clonotype showed up just a few times. This chain links TRBV19 with TRBJ2-7; D gene unclear. This CDR3 has 15 residues. Germline V gene lookup returns CDR1 LNHDA and CDR2 SQIVND (reference sequence). V lost 3 bases and J 0 bases, leaving 12 bases between the germline ends. The CDR3 coding sequence is TGTGCCAGTAGTATCTCTGGTTCATTCTCCTACGAGCAGTACTTC. The encoded protein is CASSISGSFSYEQYF.

This clonotype was detected many times. The chain has TRBV29-1 and TRBJ2-5; D is possibly TRBD1 (6 bases). Germline CDR1 and CDR2: SQVTM and ANQGSEA. This CDR3 has 12 amino acids. Trimming shortened V by 6 bases and J by 2 bases, and 10 bases separated the two germline ends. The CDR3 region is CSVPTGQETQYF. DNA of the CDR3: TGCAGCGTCCCCACAGGGCAAGAGACCCAGTACTTC.

The chain is built from TRBV12-3 or TRBV12-4 and TRBJ2-3; maybe TRBD1 (6 bases). With 8 bases removed from V and 6 bases from J, the gap between germline ends came to 15 bases. The length of the CDR3 is 13 residues. DNA of the CDR3: TGTGCCAGCCAACCCCAGGGGTGGGATACGCAGTATTTT. Protein product: CASQPQGWDTQYF.

The chain recombines TRBV6-4 with TRBJ2-3; TRBD1 matches 10 bases. Germline loops: CDR1 MRHNA, CDR2 SNTAGT. The CDR3 sequence is 15 residues long. J was trimmed by 2 bases and V by 6 bases; bases with no gene match: 5. CDR3 nucleotide sequence: TGTGCCAGCAGCCGGGGGACAGGGGACACAGATACGCAGTATTTT. This sequence encodes CASSRGTGDTDTQYF.

This clonotype was detected only a few times. CDR3 bases: TGTGCCAGCAGCAAGTGGGGGGAGGTCGGGGAGCTGTTTTTT. It encodes CASSKWGEVGELFF. V usage is TRBV21-1 and J usage is TRBJ2-2; the DNA was not used to check the table's D call, TRBD2. TRBV21-1 is listed as a pseudogene. The CDR3 is 14 amino acids.

CDR3 sequence (DNA): TGTGCCAGCAGGAGACTAGCGCGAAGCTCCTACAATGAGCAGTTCTTC. Its translation is CASRRLARSSYNEQFF. J is TRBJ2-1 and V is TRBV28, with 8 bases aligning to TRBD2. The germline V gene has CDR1 MDHEN and CDR2 SYDVKM. J lost 0 bases, V lost 6 bases, and 7 bases had no gene match. The CDR3 has 16 residues.

Regarding this clonotype: A much larger clone differs by one base, so this may be a read error. The chain is built from TRBV29-1 and TRBJ2-3; 7 bases line up with TRBD1. From germline, CDR1 is SQVTM and CDR2 ANQGSEA. This CDR3 is built from 13 residues. The CDR3: CSADRDMTDTRYF. The CDR3 coding sequence is TGCAGCGCTGACAGGGATATGACAGATACGCGGTATTTT.

V and J are TRBV7-6 and TRBJ2-1; D call uncertain. Trimming pared 1 base from V and 13 bases from J, leaving 14 bases between. Germline CDR1 and CDR2: SGHVS and FNYEAQ. The CDR3 length is 13 residues. The CDR3 sequence: CASSLERRETQFF. The CDR3 DNA reads TGTGCCAGCAGCTTAGAAAGGAGAGAGACCCAGTTCTTC. Using reference TRBV7-6 and TRBJ2-1 for the parts outside the CDR3, the full variable domain is GAGVSQSPRYKVTKRGQDVALRCDPISGHVSLYWYRQALGQGPEFLTYFNYEAQQDKSGLPNDRFSAERPEGSISTLTIQRTEQRDSAMYRCASSLERRETQFFGPGTRLTVL.

This clonotype showed up many times. CDR3 sequence reads: CASSVLQETQYF. CDR3 nucleotides: TGTGCCAGCAGTGTCCTCCAAGAGACCCAGTACTTC. This chain uses TRBV25-1 with TRBJ2-5; D gene unclear. The CDR3 is 12 amino acids. Germline CDR1 reads MGHDK; CDR2 reads SYGVNS. Trimming took off 4 bases at V and 1 base at J, with 4 bases between the two ends.

With regard to this clonotype: A read error may be the cause here, since a much bigger clone is one base away. V gene TRBV11-2 combines with J gene TRBJ2-7; D is undetermined. Germline CDR1 and CDR2: SGHAT and FQNNGV. There are 13 residues in the CDR3. The CDR3 nucleotides are TGTACCAGCAGCCCCCATCAACTCTACGAGCAGTACTTC. It yields the protein CTSSPHQLYEQYF.

This clonotype was detected a few times. The gene calls are TRBV5-1 and TRBJ2-1, with a tentative D call TRBD1 (5 bases). The germline V gene has CDR1 SGHRS and CDR2 YFSETQ. Trimming pared 6 bases from V and 0 bases from J, leaving 13 bases between. The CDR3 loop spans 15 amino acids. The CDR3 loop is CASTVGHRSYNEQFF. The DNA for the CDR3 is TGCGCCAGCACCGTTGGACACCGCTCCTACAATGAGCAGTTCTTC.

CDR3 sequence: CASSPNPRNGYNEQFF. CDR3 DNA: TGTGCCAGCAGCCCGAACCCTAGAAACGGCTACAATGAGCAGTTCTTC. The chain has TRBV9 and TRBJ2-1, with no clear D. The CDR3 extends over 16 amino acids. The V gene lost 4 bases and the J gene lost 3 bases, with 17 bases spanning the gap. Germline CDR1 is SGDLS and CDR2 is YYNGEE. Full variable domain (rest looked up from reference TRBV9 and TRBJ2-1): DSGVTQTPKHLITATGQRVTLRCSPRSGDLSVYWYQQSLDQGLQFLIQYYNGEERAKGNILERFSAQQFPDLHSELNLSSLELGDSALYFCASSPNPRNGYNEQFFGPGTRLTVL.

In its sample, this clonotype was seen a few times. This chain joins TRBV2 and TRBJ2-1, with 9 positions matching TRBD2. The CDR3 contains 14 residues. With V trimmed by 8 bases and J by 5 bases, 7 bases remained unmatched. Germline CDR1 is SNHLY and CDR2 is FYNNEI. The CDR3 here is CASLRAGGNNEQFF. CDR3 in DNA: TGTGCCAGCCTCCGAGCGGGGGGTAACAATGAGCAGTTCTTC. Using reference TRBV2 and TRBJ2-1 for the parts outside the CDR3, the full variable domain is EPEVTQTPSHQVTQMGQEVILRCVPISNHLYFYWYRQILGQKVEFLVSFYNNEISEKSEIFDDQFSVERPDGSNFTLKIRSTKLEDSAMYFCASLRAGGNNEQFFGPGTRLTVL.

This clonotype was observed a few times. This chain uses TRBV12-3 or TRBV12-4 with TRBJ2-1; D assignment may be TRBD1 or TRBD2 (5 bases each). CDR3 length: 16 residues. The V gene lost 3 bases and the J gene lost 2 bases, with 14 bases spanning the gap. CDR3 residues: CASSFPGRTAYNEQFF. As DNA, the CDR3 is TGTGCCAGCAGTTTCCCGGGGCGGACCGCCTACAATGAGCAGTTCTTC.

In regard to this clonotype: A read error may be the cause here, since a much bigger clone is one base away. The chain uses TRBV7-9 and TRBJ2-3; TRBD1 matches 8 bases. Trimming cost V 2 bases and J 14 bases; bases outside gene matches: 15. Germline CDR1 and CDR2: SEHNR and FQNEAQ (reference sequence). This CDR3 comprises 15 residues. The chain's CDR3 is CASSLWTGRNEKLYF. As DNA, the CDR3 is TGTGCCAGCAGCTTATGGACAGGGAGGAATGAAAAACTGTATTTT.

The chain is built from TRBV28 and TRBJ1-1, with TRBD1 as a possible D gene (5 bases). V dropped 9 bases and J dropped 2 bases, with 16 bases sitting between them. Germline lookup yields CDR1 MDHEN and CDR2 SYDVKM. This CDR3 comprises 14 residues. In DNA, the CDR3 is TGTGCCAGTCCGCCCGACAGACATAACACTGAAGCTTTCTTT. It is translated as CASPPDRHNTEAFF.

This chain uses TRBV6-8 with TRBJ2-1; D is possibly TRBD2 (5 bases). Trimming shortened V by 9 bases and J by 9 bases, and 24 bases separated the two germline ends. This CDR3 has 15 amino acids. Germline-derived CDR1 and CDR2 are MNHGY and SAAAGT. The CDR3 DNA reads TGTGCCAGATCCCCCGACTTAGCGACCCGTGGTGAGCAGTTCTTC. Protein: CARSPDLATRGEQFF.

With respect to this clonotype: A much more abundant neighbour one base away suggests this may be a read error. This chain joins TRBV5-1 and TRBJ2-7; possible D gene TRBD2, 6 bases. The germline V gene encodes CDR1 SGHRS and CDR2 YFSETQ. CDR3 length equals 14 residues. CDR3 sequence: CANSSSGHSYEQYF. Here the CDR3 DNA reads TGCGCCAACAGCAGTAGCGGACACTCCTACGAGCAGTACTTC.

In the case of this clonotype: It may be a read error: a sequence one base away is much more abundant. The J gene is TRBJ2-5, the V gene TRBV7-9, with unresolved D. From germline, CDR1 is SEHNR and CDR2 FQNEAQ (reference sequence). The CDR3 spans 14 residues. The CDR3 nucleotides are TGTGCCAGCAGCCTCCGTTCCGAAGAAGAGACCCAGGACTTC. Translation: CASSLRSEEETQDF.